These 27 T cell receptor beta chains were sequenced from one sample in a study of blood T cell repertoires in COVID-19. The repertoire was sequenced with immunoSEQ multiplex PCR; TCRdb's copy has only in-frame clones and lacks some. The table includes around 140,000 clones, 78% detected once. Sequencing input: PBMCs or T cells enriched from blood (not recorded which). The origin of the receptors is a woman aged 50 to 60 who had recovered from COVID-19.

The chain combines TRBV28 with TRBJ1-6, with D possibly being TRBD1 (6 bases). The CDR3 extends over 10 amino acids. Germline-derived CDR1 and CDR2 are MDHEN and SYDVKM. V was pared by 11 bases and J by 10 bases, with 9 bases between. The CDR3 protein is CAGGRSPLHF. CDR3 nucleotides: TGTGCCGGGGGCAGGTCACCCCTCCACTTT.

The sample holds a few counts of this clone. This same CDR3 is encoded by further DNA sequences in the sample. V gene TRBV28 combines with J gene TRBJ1-2; 9 nucleotides line up with TRBD1. The V and J ends lost 2 bases and 4 bases, in that order; junction bases with no gene match: 2. The V gene's germline CDR1 is MDHEN and CDR2 SYDVKM. This CDR3 has 14 amino acids. The CDR3 DNA reads TGTGCCAGCAGTTTAGGACAGGGGAGCTATGGCTACACCTTC. It is translated as CASSLGQGSYGYTF.

The chain couples TRBV3-1 (or the pseudogene TRBV3-2) to TRBJ1-1; the D is unclear. Germline V gene data show CDR1 as LGHDT and CDR2 as YNNKEL (reference sequence). The CDR3 length is 12 residues. Trimming left V 2 bases short and J 4 bases short, with 5 bases between. CDR3 DNA sequence: TGTGCCAGCAGCCAACTCGGCACTGAAGCTTTCTTT. As protein: CASSQLGTEAFF.

In nucleotides, the CDR3 is TGTGCCAGCAGTTCATACGGGGGGCAGTCCTACAATGAGCAGTTCTTC. Translating gives CASSSYGGQSYNEQFF. The chain joins TRBV6-2 or TRBV6-3 to TRBJ2-1; tentatively, D is TRBD2 (7 bases). Germline assignment: CDR1 MNHEY and CDR2 SVGEGT. The germline V and J ends were trimmed by 4 bases and 1 base, with 14 bases remaining between them. The CDR3 covers 16 residues.

This clone was seen only once. V and J are TRBV5-5 and TRBJ1-2; D remains unclear. CDR1 and CDR2 (germline): SGHKS, YYEKEE (reference sequence). V lost 0 bases, J lost 4 bases, and 16 bases lay in between. CDR3 length: 16 residues. CDR3: CASSLEGVMGIYGYTF. The CDR3, as DNA: TGTGCCAGCAGCTTGGAGGGAGTTATGGGCATCTATGGCTACACCTTC. The full variable domain, in which reference TRBV5-5 and TRBJ1-2 provide the parts outside the CDR3, is DAGVTQSPTHLIKTRGQQVTLRCSPISGHKSVSWYQQVLGQGPQFIFQYYEKEERGRGNFPDRFSARQFPNYSSELNVNALLLGDSALYLCASSLEGVMGIYGYTFGSGTRLTVV.

The chain recombines TRBV19 with TRBJ1-5; D remains unclear. Germline V gives CDR1 LNHDA, CDR2 SQIVND (reference sequence). V was pared by 3 bases and J by 6 bases, with 18 bases between. The CDR3 length is 16 residues. CDR3 DNA: TGTGCCAGTAGTATCCAGACACCTAGGGCGGGTCAGCCCCAGCATTTT. Translated: CASSIQTPRAGQPQHF.

This clone was detected only once. The rearrangement uses TRBV18 and TRBJ2-2; 8 bases fit TRBD1. The V gene's germline CDR1 is KGHSH and CDR2 LQKENI. The V segment lost 3 bases and the J segment 0 bases; nucleotides outside the gene matches: 6. The CDR3 is made up of 17 amino acids. The CDR3 DNA follows: TGTGCCAGCTCACCGTTGCCGGGACAGGCGAACACCGGGGAGCTGTTTTTT. It encodes CASSPLPGQANTGELFF.

The J gene is TRBJ2-5, the V gene TRBV10-3; D possibly corresponds to TRBD2 (7 bases). CDR1 and CDR2 from the germline V gene are ENHRY and SYGVKD. The CDR3 length is 14 residues. Between the trimmed V and J ends, which lost 8 bases and 5 bases, there was a span of 18 bases. The CDR3 reads CAIGLGGGDETQYF. CDR3 DNA: TGTGCCATCGGATTGGGAGGGGGGGATGAGACCCAGTACTTC.

The chain carries TRBV9 and TRBJ1-2; D gene uncertain. Germline assignment: CDR1 SGDLS and CDR2 YYNGEE. Trimming removed 3 bases at V and 1 base at J, with 19 bases between. The CDR3 covers 17 residues. CDR3 nucleotides: TGTGCCAGCAGCGAGAGCGCCGAGTCTACTATTAACTATGGCTACACCTTC. It translates to CASSESAESTINYGYTF. Full variable domain (missing parts from reference TRBV9 and TRBJ1-2): DSGVTQTPKHLITATGQRVTLRCSPRSGDLSVYWYQQSLDQGLQFLIQYYNGEERAKGNILERFSAQQFPDLHSELNLSSLELGDSALYFCASSESAESTINYGYTFGSGTRLTVV.

This chain uses TRBV3-1 (or the pseudogene TRBV3-2) with TRBJ1-1; 9 nucleotides align to TRBD1. Per the germline V gene, CDR1 is LGHDT and CDR2 is YNNKEL (reference sequence). The CDR3 extends over 14 amino acids. J lost 4 bases, V lost 5 bases, and 5 bases had no gene match. The DNA for the CDR3 is TGTGCCAGCAGCTCCGGACAGGGGTTCACTGAAGCTTTCTTT. This gives the protein CASSSGQGFTEAFF.

For this clone: The sample holds other DNA sequences that translate to the same CDR3. The chain has TRBV5-1 and TRBJ1-4, with TRBD1 matching over 9 bases. This CDR3 has 15 residues. Germline trimming cut 1 base from V and 5 bases from J; bases unmatched to any gene: 3. Per germline, CDR1 SGHRS and CDR2 YFSETQ. Here the CDR3 reads CASSLQGQGNEKLFF. In nucleotides, the CDR3 is TGCGCCAGCAGCTTGCAGGGACAGGGAAATGAAAAACTGTTTTTT.

The V call is TRBV10-3, the J call TRBJ1-6, with 9 bases matching TRBD1. The CDR3 covers 15 residues. CDR1 ENHRY and CDR2 SYGVKD come from the germline V gene. V shed 3 bases and J 8 bases; nucleotides not matched to a gene: 5. The CDR3 DNA reads as TGTGCCATCAGTGATCCGGGACAGGGCCATTCACCCCTCCACTTT. Translating it yields CAISDPGQGHSPLHF.

The chain has TRBV15 and TRBJ2-2, with D unresolved. CDR3 length equals 13 residues. Trimming took 0 bases from V and 7 from J, leaving 6 bases between them. The germline V gene encodes CDR1 LNHNV and CDR2 YYDKDF (reference sequence). The CDR3 is CATSREQFGELFF. The CDR3 coding sequence is TGTGCCACCAGCAGAGAACAGTTCGGGGAGCTGTTTTTT.

The chain uses TRBV2 and TRBJ1-3; possible D gene TRBD1, 5 bases. Trimming cost V 5 bases and J 5 bases, with 10 bases left between them. Germline loops: CDR1 SNHLY, CDR2 FYNNEI. The CDR3 totals 13 residues. CDR3 in amino acids: CASSPTVRNTIYF. CDR3 nucleotide sequence: TGTGCCAGCAGTCCGACAGTTCGAAACACCATATATTTT.

The chain carries TRBV24-1 and TRBJ2-5, with D perhaps matching TRBD1 (5 bases). CDR3 length: 13 amino acids. V was cut by 11 bases and J by 4 bases, with 16 bases left in between. Germline CDR1 and CDR2: KGHDR and SFDVKD. This chain's CDR3 is CASDTGWGETQYF. The CDR3 region has the DNA TGTGCCAGTGATACAGGTTGGGGAGAGACCCAGTACTTC.

The chain recombines TRBV28 with TRBJ1-4, with D tentatively TRBD1 (6 bases). V was cut by 5 bases and J by 0 bases, with 10 bases left in between. The CDR3 length is 15 residues. Germline V gene sequence: CDR1 MDHEN, CDR2 SYDVKM. The CDR3 sequence: CASSTAGATNEKLFF. The CDR3, as DNA: TGTGCCAGCAGTACCGCAGGGGCAACTAATGAAAAACTGTTTTTT.

The chain joins TRBV5-4 to TRBJ2-3; tentative D call: TRBD2 (7 bases). V lost 0 bases to trimming and J lost 2 bases, with 16 bases between them. Germline V gives CDR1 SGHNT, CDR2 YYREEE (reference sequence). CDR3 length: 17 amino acids. The CDR3 sequence is CASSLGVGGGPTDTQYF. The CDR3 nucleotides read TGTGCCAGCAGCTTGGGTGTAGGGGGGGGGCCCACAGATACGCAGTATTTT. The whole variable domain, filled in from reference TRBV5-4 and TRBJ2-3, reads ETGVTQSPTHLIKTRGQQVTLRCSSQSGHNTVSWYQQALGQGPQFIFQYYREEENGRGNFPPRFSGLQFPNYSSELNVNALELDDSALYLCASSLGVGGGPTDTQYFGPGTRLTVL.

The count of this clone is one. The chain joins TRBV5-5 to TRBJ1-2; 9 nucleotides match TRBD1. CDR3 length: 15 amino acids. V trimming: 5 bases; J trimming: 8 bases; junction bases outside the gene matches: 13. The germline V gene encodes CDR1 SGHKS and CDR2 YYEKEE (reference sequence). The CDR3 bases are TGTGCCAGCAGACCCCCGGGACAGGGATCGGTAGGCTACACCTTC. This sequence encodes CASRPPGQGSVGYTF.

This chain uses TRBV9 with TRBJ2-2, with 7 positions matching TRBD1. Germline-derived CDR1 and CDR2 are SGDLS and YYNGEE. The CDR3 loop spans 13 amino acids. Losses at the gene ends were 4 bases for V and 7 bases for J; bases not matched to a gene: 4. CDR3 nucleotide sequence: TGTGCCAGCAGCCGAACAGGGGTCGGGGAGCTGTTTTTT. Residues: CASSRTGVGELFF.

The chain joins TRBV6-5 to TRBJ2-1; no clear D. This CDR3 has 15 residues. The germline V gene encodes CDR1 MNHEY and CDR2 SVGAGI. Trimming stripped 2 bases from V and 7 bases from J, with 15 bases between. The CDR3 is CASSYGAAPINEQFF. CDR3 coding DNA: TGTGCCAGCAGTTACGGAGCAGCCCCTATAAATGAGCAGTTCTTC.

This clone occurred a few times. This chain joins TRBV6-1 and TRBJ1-1; possible D gene TRBD1, 6 bases. The V gene lost 3 bases and the J gene lost 0 bases, with 11 bases spanning the gap. The CDR3 runs to 15 residues. The V gene's germline CDR1 is MNHNS and CDR2 SASEGT. The CDR3 nucleotides are TGTGCCAGCAGTGACAACAGGGTAGTGAACACTGAAGCTTTCTTT. Its translation: CASSDNRVVNTEAFF.

This clone came up a few times. The V gene is TRBV7-3, the J gene TRBJ1-2, with D possibly TRBD1 on 6 matching bases. Germline values: CDR1 SGHTA, CDR2 FQGTGA. V was clipped by 0 bases and J by 3 bases, with 8 bases between them. The CDR3 sequence is 14 residues long. CDR3 sequence: CASSLTGGDYGYTF. Here the CDR3 DNA reads TGTGCCAGCAGCTTAACAGGGGGGGACTATGGCTACACCTTC.

V and J are TRBV3-1 (or the pseudogene TRBV3-2) and TRBJ1-2; D is uncertain. Germline CDR1 LGHDT, CDR2 YNNKEL (reference sequence). This CDR3 is 14 amino acids long. Trimming removed 4 bases from V and 1 base from J, with 10 bases in between. For the CDR3, the DNA is TGTGCCAGCAGCCCTCAAGGACTTAACTATGGCTACACCTTC. Translated: CASSPQGLNYGYTF.

The J gene is TRBJ2-1, the V gene TRBV4-1; 7 bases line up with TRBD1. Germline V CDR1 and CDR2: MGHRA, YSYEKL. The CDR3 has 16 residues. Losses at the gene ends were 0 bases for V and 9 bases for J; bases not matched to a gene: 11. Here the CDR3 DNA reads TGCGCCAGCAGCCAAGAGGGCTGGGACAGTCGGAGTGAGCAGTTCTTC. Its protein is CASSQEGWDSRSEQFF.

The V call is TRBV7-9, the J call TRBJ1-2; the D gene is possibly TRBD1 (5 bases). V was clipped by 5 bases and J by 4 bases, with 17 bases between them. Germline CDR1 reads SEHNR; CDR2 reads FQNEAQ (reference sequence). This CDR3 region has 15 residues. CDR3 loop: CASSPYQTVFYGYTF. Here the CDR3 DNA reads TGTGCCAGCAGCCCATACCAGACAGTGTTCTATGGCTACACCTTC. Using reference TRBV7-9 and TRBJ1-2 for the parts outside the CDR3, the full variable domain is DTGVSQNPRHKITKRGQNVTFRCDPISEHNRLYWYRQTLGQGPEFLTYFQNEAQLEKSRLLSDRFSAERPKGSFSTLEIQRTEQGDSAMYLCASSPYQTVFYGYTFGSGTRLTVV.

The rearrangement joins TRBV15 to TRBJ1-1; no reliable D call. This CDR3 contains 15 residues. CDR1 and CDR2 from the germline V gene are LNHNV and YYDKDF (reference sequence). The V gene lost 5 bases and the J gene lost 3 bases, with 16 bases spanning the gap. The CDR3 DNA reads TGTGCCACCAGCTTCCGGGGAAGCTCGCACACTGAAGCTTTCTTT. It encodes CATSFRGSSHTEAFF.

V gene TRBV3-1 (or the pseudogene TRBV3-2) combines with J gene TRBJ2-1; D not resolved. CDR1 is LGHDT, CDR2 YNNKEL, per germline (reference sequence). The V end was cut by 3 bases, the J end by 7 bases, with 10 bases between. This CDR3 region has 13 residues. The DNA for the CDR3 is TGTGCCAGCAGCCACGGCGACTGGAATGAGCAGTTCTTC. This codes for CASSHGDWNEQFF.